This TCR beta chain is from a study of chemoradiotherapy in HPV16-positive cancers. Profiling relied on immunoSEQ multiplex PCR, and the TCRdb table lists in-frame clones only, not all of them. This table holds around 33,000 clones, 86% found once. The J segment lost 5 bases and the V segment lost 5 bases, leaving 6 bases of the junction unmatched. Germline CDR1 reads LNHDA; CDR2 reads SQIVND (reference sequence). The CDR3 runs 14 residues. The chain joins TRBV19 to TRBJ1-5, with 7 bases matching TRBD1. The sample was blood, taken from a patient who underwent chemoradiotherapy. The clonotype was recovered from a human donor with HPV-associated anogenital cancer. In nucleotides, the CDR3 is TGTGCCAGTAGTTTTTCCGACAGGGATCAGCCCCAGCATTTT. As protein: CASSFSDRDQPQHF.